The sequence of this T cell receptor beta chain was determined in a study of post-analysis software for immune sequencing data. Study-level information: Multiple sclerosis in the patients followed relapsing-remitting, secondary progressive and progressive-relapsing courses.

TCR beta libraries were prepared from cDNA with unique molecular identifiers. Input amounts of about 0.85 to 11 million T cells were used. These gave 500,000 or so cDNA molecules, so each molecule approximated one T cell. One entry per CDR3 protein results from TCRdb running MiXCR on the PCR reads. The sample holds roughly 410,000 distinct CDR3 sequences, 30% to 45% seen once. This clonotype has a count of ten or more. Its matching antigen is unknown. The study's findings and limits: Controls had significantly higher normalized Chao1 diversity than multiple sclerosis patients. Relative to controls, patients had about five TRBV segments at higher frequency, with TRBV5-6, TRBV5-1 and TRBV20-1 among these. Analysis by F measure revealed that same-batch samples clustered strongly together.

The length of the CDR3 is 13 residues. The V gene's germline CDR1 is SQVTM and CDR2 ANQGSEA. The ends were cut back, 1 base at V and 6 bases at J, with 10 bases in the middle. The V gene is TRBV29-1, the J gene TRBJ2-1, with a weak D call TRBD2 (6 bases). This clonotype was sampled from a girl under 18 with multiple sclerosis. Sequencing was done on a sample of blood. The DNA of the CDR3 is TGCAGCGTTGAAGTCCGGGGAGGCAATGAGCAGTTCTTC. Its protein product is CSVEVRGGNEQFF.